This TCR beta chain was sequenced during a study of Ad26.COV2.S vaccination and SARS-CoV-2 variants. General observations from the study: Using TCR breadth and depth analyses may have led to underestimated total T cell responses.

Looked up from germline, CDR1 is MDHEN and CDR2 is SYDVKM. The CDR3 has 15 amino acids. The junction had 6 bases not matched to a gene; V was cut back by 3 bases and J by 3 bases. Treatment noted: 19 received Ad26.COV2.S at low or high dose, single or two shots; five or six received placebo; per-sample allocation not given. Specimen acquisition occurred on day 63 following the initial vaccine or placebo injection. It was Wuhan-strain SARS-CoV-2 spike that the Ad26 vaccine vector expressed. TCRdb's table, derived via immunoSEQ multiplex PCR, lists solely in-frame clones and lacks some. The sample contains a few hundred thousand clones, 90% of which appear only once. Worth noting for this clone: The antigen is not known.

The sample in question was peripheral blood, obtained in a trial of Ad26.COV2.S vaccine versus placebo. The chain recombines TRBV28 with TRBJ1-2; 8 nucleotides line up with TRBD1. The TCR was taken from a person aged 18-65 years who received the Ad26.COV2.S COVID-19 vaccine or a placebo. CDR3 region: CASSFPGGYDYGYTF. DNA of the CDR3: TGTGCCAGCAGTTTCCCAGGGGGCTATGACTATGGCTACACCTTC.